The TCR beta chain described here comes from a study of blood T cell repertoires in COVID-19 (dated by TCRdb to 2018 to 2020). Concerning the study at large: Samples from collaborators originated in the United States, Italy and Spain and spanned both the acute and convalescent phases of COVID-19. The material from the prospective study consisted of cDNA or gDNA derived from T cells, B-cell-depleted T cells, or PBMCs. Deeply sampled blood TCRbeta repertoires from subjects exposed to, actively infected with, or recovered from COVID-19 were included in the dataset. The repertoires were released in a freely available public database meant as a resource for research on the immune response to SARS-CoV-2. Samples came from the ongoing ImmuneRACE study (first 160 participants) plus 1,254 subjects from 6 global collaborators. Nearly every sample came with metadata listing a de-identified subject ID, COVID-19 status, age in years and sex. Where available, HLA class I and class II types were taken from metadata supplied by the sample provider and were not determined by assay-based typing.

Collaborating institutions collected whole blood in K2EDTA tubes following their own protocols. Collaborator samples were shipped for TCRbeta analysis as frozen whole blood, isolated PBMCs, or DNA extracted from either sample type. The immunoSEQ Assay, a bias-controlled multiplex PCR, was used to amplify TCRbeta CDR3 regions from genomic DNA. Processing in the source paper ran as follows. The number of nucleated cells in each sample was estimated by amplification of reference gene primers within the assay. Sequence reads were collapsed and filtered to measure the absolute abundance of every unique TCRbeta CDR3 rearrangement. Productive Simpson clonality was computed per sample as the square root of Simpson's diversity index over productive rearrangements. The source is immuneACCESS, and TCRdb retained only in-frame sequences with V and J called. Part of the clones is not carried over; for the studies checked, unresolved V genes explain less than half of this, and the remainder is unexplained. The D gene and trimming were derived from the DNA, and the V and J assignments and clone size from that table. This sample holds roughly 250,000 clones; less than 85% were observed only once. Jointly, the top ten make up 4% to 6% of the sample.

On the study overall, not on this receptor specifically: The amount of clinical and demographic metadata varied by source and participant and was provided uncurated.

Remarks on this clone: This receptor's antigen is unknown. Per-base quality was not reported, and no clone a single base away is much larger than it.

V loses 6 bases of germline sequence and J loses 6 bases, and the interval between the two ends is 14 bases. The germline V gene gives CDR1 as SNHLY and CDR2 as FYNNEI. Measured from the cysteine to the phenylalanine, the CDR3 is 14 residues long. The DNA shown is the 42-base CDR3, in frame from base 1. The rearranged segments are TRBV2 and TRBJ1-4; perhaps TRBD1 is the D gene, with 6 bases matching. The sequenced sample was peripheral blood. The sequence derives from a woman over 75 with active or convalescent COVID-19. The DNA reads TGTGCCAGCAGCGACACAGGGTGGGATGAAAAACTGTTTTTT. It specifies CASSDTGWDEKLFF.